Listed below are T cell receptor beta chains from one sample, sequenced in a study of T cells after yellow fever vaccination. TCRdb analysed the 5' RACE reads with MiXCR anew, one entry per CDR3 protein. The data contain under 300,000 distinct CDR3 sequences, about an eighth of them seen just once; the ten biggest clones take up roughly 0.5%. The sample in question was CD4+ T cells sorted from PBMCs, obtained 45 days after the yellow fever booster vaccination. These receptors all come from a man aged 25-45 years who received the YFV17D yellow fever vaccine. Both conserved end residues are part of each CDR3. D genes are given only for firm matches. Some rows mark clone size as missing; the rest say once, few, many or name a class of expanded clone.

v_call	d_call	clone_size	j_call	cdr3_nt	cdr3_aa
TRBV7-2	.	.	TRBJ2-7	TGTGCCAGCAGCTTAGTCAGACCAGGGGACGAGCAGTACTTC	CASSLVRPGDEQYF
TRBV20-1	TRBD2	.	TRBJ2-1	TGCAGTGCTACCGGGGCCTCGCGGGAGGTATACAATGAGCAGTTCTTC	CSATGASREVYNEQFF
TRBV12-3/TRBV12-4	.	.	TRBJ2-3	TGTGCCAGCAGCTCAACAGGGCCAGTTGATACGCAGTATTTT	CASSSTGPVDTQYF
TRBV6-2/TRBV6-3	.	.	TRBJ2-5	TGTGCCAGCAGTTATCAACAGTGGAAGACCCAGTACTTC	CASSYQQWKTQYF
TRBV7-9	TRBD1	few	TRBJ2-1	TGTGCCAGCGAAAGGGGGACAGGATGGTTCTTC	CASERGTGWFF
TRBV10-3	.	few	TRBJ2-1	TGTGCCATCTCAAGGGGGGATGAGCAGTTCTTC	CAISRGDEQFF
TRBV7-2	TRBD1	few	TRBJ1-6	TGTGCCAGCAGCAACCAACCGCCGGGACAGAATTCACCCCTCCACTTT	CASSNQPPGQNSPLHF
TRBV6-5	TRBD2	few	TRBJ2-1	TGTGCCAGCAGTTACCCTACTAGCGGGAGATTCGGTGAGCAGTTCTTC	CASSYPTSGRFGEQFF
TRBV5-5	.	many	TRBJ2-2	TGTGCCAGCAGCTTGGCCTACGGGAACACCGGGGAGCTGTTTTTT	CASSLAYGNTGELFF
TRBV20-1	.	.	TRBJ2-7	TGCAGTGCTAGCGGCGTTGCAGTTACCTACGAGCAGTACTTC	CSASGVAVTYEQYF
TRBV28	TRBD1	.	TRBJ1-1	TGTGCCAGCAGCCCGCCGGGACAGGGGGTAGCTTTCTTT	CASSPPGQGVAFF
TRBV5-8	.	.	TRBJ2-1	TGTGCCAGCAGCTCCGCGAGGGGGTATGAGCAGTTCTTC	CASSSARGYEQFF
TRBV10-1	.	.	TRBJ2-2	TGCGCCAGCGGAAGGAATGGCGGGGAGCTGTTTTTT	CASGRNGGELFF
TRBV12-3/TRBV12-4	.	few	TRBJ2-3	TGTGCCAGCAGTTTGTCAGGGGCTGGCTCCACAGGAACGCAGTATTTT	CASSLSGAGSTGTQYF
TRBV30	.	.	TRBJ2-5	TGTGCCTGGAGCTACGCCGCTAGGGAGACCCAGTACTTC	CAWSYAARETQYF
TRBV20-1	.	many	TRBJ2-3	TGCAGTGCTTGGGAAGATACGCAGTATTTT	CSAWEDTQYF
TRBV25-1	.	.	TRBJ1-3	TGTGCCAGCAGTGCTGAGGGGCAGTCCCTCCTCTCTGGAAACACCATATATTTC	CASSAEGQSLLSGNTIYF
TRBV6-2/TRBV6-3	.	.	TRBJ2-7	TGTGCCAGCATTTTCCGTAGGAACGGCGCATCCTACGAGCAGTACTTC	CASIFRRNGASYEQYF
TRBV9	.	.	TRBJ2-4	TGTGCCAGCAGCGTAGACTTGGCCAAAAACATTCAGTACTTC	CASSVDLAKNIQYF
TRBV2	.	.	TRBJ2-5	TGTGCCAGCAGAGGCCAGTTCCAAGAGACCCAGTACTTC	CASRGQFQETQYF
TRBV7-2	TRBD1	few	TRBJ1-4	TGTGCCAGCACCGGACAGGGAGGAGAAAAACTGTTTTTT	CASTGQGGEKLFF
TRBV12-3/TRBV12-4	TRBD1	few	TRBJ2-1	TGTGCCAGCAGTTTTACCGGGACAGGGCTGTCCTTC	CASSFTGTGLSF
TRBV7-3	.	.	TRBJ2-3	TGTGCCAGCAGCCAAGGGCCGGTCCGCACAGATACGCAGTATTTT	CASSQGPVRTDTQYF
TRBV2	.	.	TRBJ2-3	TGTGCCAGCAGTGACGGTTTGCGGGTGCACACAGATACGCAGTATTTT	CASSDGLRVHTDTQYF
TRBV29-1	TRBD1	few	TRBJ2-1	TGCAGCGGCAAGAAAGGGACAGGGGGCTCTCATGAGCAGTTCTTC	CSGKKGTGGSHEQFF
TRBV20-1	.	.	TRBJ2-3	TGCAGTGCTAGTGCCCCTAGCACAGATACGCAGTATTTT	CSASAPSTDTQYF
TRBV2	TRBD1	.	TRBJ2-3	TGTGCCAGCAGAAGCCGGGACAGGGTAACAGATACGCAGTATTTT	CASRSRDRVTDTQYF
TRBV2	.	.	TRBJ1-6	TGTGCCAGCAGTTTAATTACTTCGGCTTCACCCCTCCACTTT	CASSLITSASPLHF
TRBV5-1	TRBD1	many	TRBJ2-7	TGTGCCAGCAGCTTAGTTGCAGGGGGCTCCTACGAGCAGTACTTC	CASSLVAGGSYEQYF
TRBV30	TRBD2	.	TRBJ2-1	TGTGCCTGGAGAGGGATAGCGGGAGGCCGGGAGCAGTTCTTC	CAWRGIAGGREQFF
TRBV12-3/TRBV12-4	.	.	TRBJ2-7	TGTGCCAGCAGTTCCGACGTCTCCTACGAGCAGTACTTC	CASSSDVSYEQYF
TRBV27	.	.	TRBJ2-6	TGTGCCAGCAGTTTTGGTTTTTCTGGGGCCAACGTCCTGACTTTC	CASSFGFSGANVLTF
TRBV5-1	.	.	TRBJ2-1	TGCGCCAGCAGCTTGAAGCATGAGCAGTTCTTC	CASSLKHEQFF
TRBV2	.	.	TRBJ2-7	TGTGCCAGCAGTGAAAACGCCATCTCCTACGAGCAGTACTTC	CASSENAISYEQYF
TRBV18	.	.	TRBJ2-5	TGTGCCAGCTCCCACCAGGGGTTCCAAGAGACCCAGTACTTC	CASSHQGFQETQYF
TRBV19	.	.	TRBJ2-5	TGTGCCAGTAGAAGGGTCTTCCAAGAGACCCAGTACTTC	CASRRVFQETQYF
TRBV20-1	.	few	TRBJ2-3	TGCAGTGCTAGAGATCAGGCGGGCACAGATACGCAGTATTTT	CSARDQAGTDTQYF
TRBV24-1	TRBD1	few	TRBJ2-1	TGTGCCACCAGTGATGACACAGGGGCGGCCTACAATGAGCAGTTCTTC	CATSDDTGAAYNEQFF
TRBV20-1	.	few	TRBJ2-3	TGCAGTGCCCCCCGAAGGACCCCTAGGGAAGATACGCAGTATTTT	CSAPRRTPREDTQYF
TRBV7-2	.	.	TRBJ2-7	TGTGCCAGCAGCTCCGGGGCGGTGGGTATGAACGAGCAGTACTTC	CASSSGAVGMNEQYF
TRBV7-2	.	few	TRBJ2-3	TGTGCCAGCAGGTTATCCGCCGCAGATACGCAGTATTTT	CASRLSAADTQYF
TRBV6-2/TRBV6-3	.	.	TRBJ2-3	TGTGCCAGCTGTCGGGGGGCGGCAGATACGCAGTATTTT	CASCRGAADTQYF
TRBV12-3/TRBV12-4	.	.	TRBJ2-4	TGTGCCAGCACCACAGGAGGGGTGGACATTCAGTACTTC	CASTTGGVDIQYF
TRBV20-1	.	many	TRBJ2-7	TGCAGTGCTAGAGACTGGGACTGGTACGAGCAGTACTTC	CSARDWDWYEQYF
TRBV11-2	.	.	TRBJ1-2	TGTGCCAGCAGCTTCGGACGGGACTATGGCTACACCTTC	CASSFGRDYGYTF
TRBV6-1	TRBD1	many	TRBJ2-5	TGTGCCAGCAGTCGGGGACAGGCAAGAGAGACCCAGTACTTC	CASSRGQARETQYF
TRBV20-1	TRBD1	few	TRBJ2-3	TGCAGTGCTAGTCGACAGGGAAGCACAGATACGCAGTATTTT	CSASRQGSTDTQYF
TRBV12-3/TRBV12-4	.	.	TRBJ2-7	TGTGCCAGCAGTTTATTATACGGAAGCTCCTACGAGCAGTACTTC	CASSLLYGSSYEQYF
TRBV24-1	.	.	TRBJ2-2	TGTGCCACCAGTGATTTTAGGCGGGCCGGGGAGCTGTTTTTT	CATSDFRRAGELFF
TRBV12-3/TRBV12-4	.	.	TRBJ1-1	TGTGCCAGCAGTTTAGGACCTCTTGAAGCTTTCTTT	CASSLGPLEAFF
TRBV7-2	.	.	TRBJ2-3	TGTGCCAGCAGCTTAGCGCTAACCGGGCCGCACAGGCAGTATTTT	CASSLALTGPHRQYF
TRBV29-1	.	many	TRBJ2-7	TGCAGCGTTGGGGAATCCTACGAGCAGTACTTC	CSVGESYEQYF
TRBV4-2	.	.	TRBJ2-4	TGTGCCAGCAGCCAAGATGGGCGGGTGGACATTCAGTACTTC	CASSQDGRVDIQYF
TRBV20-1	.	.	TRBJ2-1	TGCAGTGCCAACAGCTACAATGAGCATTTCTTC	CSANSYNEHFF
TRBV20-1	.	many	TRBJ2-1	TGCAGCGCTACCTTGGCCGGGAGATGGAATGAGCAGTTCTTC	CSATLAGRWNEQFF
TRBV9	.	.	TRBJ2-1	TGTGCCAGCAGCGTGAGTGGGGGGAGAGGGTTCTCCTACAATGAGCAGTTCTTC	CASSVSGGRGFSYNEQFF
TRBV7-2	.	few	TRBJ2-3	TGTGCCAGCAGCTTAGGTGGGCCAGCAGATACGCAGTATTTT	CASSLGGPADTQYF
TRBV18	TRBD1	few	TRBJ2-1	TGTGCCAGCTCACTGTCCGGGACAGGGTTCAACAATGAGCAGTTCTTC	CASSLSGTGFNNEQFF